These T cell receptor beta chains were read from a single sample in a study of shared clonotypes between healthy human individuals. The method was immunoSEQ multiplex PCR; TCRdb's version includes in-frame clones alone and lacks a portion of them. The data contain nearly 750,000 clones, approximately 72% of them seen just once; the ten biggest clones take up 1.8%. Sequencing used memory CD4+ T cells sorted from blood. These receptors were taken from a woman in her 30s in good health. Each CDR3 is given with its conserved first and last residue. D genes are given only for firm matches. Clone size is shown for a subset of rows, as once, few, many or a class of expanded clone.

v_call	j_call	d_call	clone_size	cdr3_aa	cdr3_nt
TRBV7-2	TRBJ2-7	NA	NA	CASSFGGLVSEQYF	TGTGCCAGCAGCTTCGGGGGCCTAGTCAGCGAGCAGTACTTC
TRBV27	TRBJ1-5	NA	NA	CASSLAGLGNQPQHF	TGTGCCAGCAGTTTGGCGGGGCTAGGCAATCAGCCCCAGCATTTT
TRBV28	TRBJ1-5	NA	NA	CASVGRAWNQPQHF	TGTGCCAGCGTAGGGCGGGCGTGGAATCAGCCCCAGCATTTT
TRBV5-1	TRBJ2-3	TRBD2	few	CASSTDYTSGLSTDTQYF	TGCGCCAGCAGCACCGACTATACTAGCGGACTAAGCACAGATACGCAGTATTTT
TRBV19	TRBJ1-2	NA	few	CASRGQDNYGYTF	TGTGCCAGTAGAGGACAAGATAACTATGGCTACACCTTC
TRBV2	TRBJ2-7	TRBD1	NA	CASSGQGATYEQYF	TGTGCCAGCAGTGGACAGGGGGCGACCTACGAGCAGTACTTC
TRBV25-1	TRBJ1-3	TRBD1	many	CASSESKTGFGNTIYF	TGTGCCAGCAGTGAATCAAAGACAGGGTTTGGAAACACCATATATTTT
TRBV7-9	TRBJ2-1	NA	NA	CASSFGGKAPNEQFF	TGTGCCAGCAGCTTTGGCGGGAAAGCTCCCAATGAGCAGTTCTTC
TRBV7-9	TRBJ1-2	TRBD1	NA	CASSLTGAPYGYTF	TGTGCCAGCAGCTTAACAGGGGCCCCATATGGCTACACCTTC
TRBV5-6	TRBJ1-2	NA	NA	CASSLARKIGYTF	TGTGCCAGCAGCTTGGCGCGTAAAATTGGCTACACCTTC
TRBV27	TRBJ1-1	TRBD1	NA	CASSLQNRGTEAFF	TGTGCCAGCAGCCTCCAGAACAGGGGGACTGAAGCTTTCTTT
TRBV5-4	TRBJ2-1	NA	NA	CASSLGWVADEQFF	TGTGCCAGCAGCTTAGGCTGGGTAGCTGATGAGCAGTTCTTC
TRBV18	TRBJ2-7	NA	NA	CASSQSQGGSYEQYF	TGTGCCAGCTCCCAATCACAGGGGGGGTCCTACGAGCAGTACTTC
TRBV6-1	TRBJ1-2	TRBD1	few	CASKPDRGDYGYTF	TGTGCCAGCAAACCGGACAGGGGTGACTATGGCTACACCTTC
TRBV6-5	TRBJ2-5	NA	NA	CASSTRDMGRETQYF	TGTGCCAGCAGTACCCGGGACATGGGCCGCGAGACCCAGTACTTC
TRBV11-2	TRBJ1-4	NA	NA	CASSAINEKLFF	TGTGCCAGCAGTGCCATCAATGAAAAACTGTTTTTT
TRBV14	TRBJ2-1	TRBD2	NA	CASSQAKLAGGNNEQFF	TGTGCCAGCAGCCAAGCTAAACTAGCGGGAGGAAACAATGAGCAGTTCTTC
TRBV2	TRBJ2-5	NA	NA	CASSEAQEETQYF	TGTGCCAGCAGTGAAGCGCAGGAGGAGACCCAGTACTTC
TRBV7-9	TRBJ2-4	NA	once	CASSATLAAKNIQYF	TGTGCCAGCAGCGCCACCTTAGCGGCCAAAAACATTCAGTACTTC
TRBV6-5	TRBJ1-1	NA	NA	CATRGRNFGTEAFF	TGTGCCACCCGGGGCAGAAATTTCGGCACTGAAGCTTTCTTT
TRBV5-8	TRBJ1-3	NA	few	CASSLAQGAKGNTIYF	TGTGCCAGCAGCTTGGCCCAGGGAGCGAAAGGAAACACCATATATTTT
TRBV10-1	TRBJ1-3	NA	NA	CASSEQIQGNTIYF	TGCGCCAGCAGTGAACAGATCCAAGGAAACACCATATATTTT
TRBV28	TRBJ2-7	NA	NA	CASSLGVSVLSREQYF	TGTGCCAGCAGTTTAGGGGTTAGCGTCCTGTCTAGGGAGCAGTACTTC
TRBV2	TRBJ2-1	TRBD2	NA	CASTPVGGGYNEQFF	TGTGCCAGCACCCCAGTGGGGGGGGGTTACAATGAGCAGTTCTTC
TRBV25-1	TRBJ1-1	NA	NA	CASRRHGGLGTEAFF	TGTGCCAGCAGACGACACGGGGGGCTTGGGACTGAAGCTTTCTTT
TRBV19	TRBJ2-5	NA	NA	CASSSRRGWAETQYF	TGTGCCAGTAGTTCCCGACGGGGCTGGGCAGAGACCCAGTACTTC
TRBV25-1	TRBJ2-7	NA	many	CASSIAGSYEQYF	TGTGCCAGCAGTATAGCTGGGTCCTACGAGCAGTACTTC
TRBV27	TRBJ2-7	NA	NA	CASSLFSQSGQSSYEQYF	TGTGCCAGCAGTTTATTTAGTCAGAGCGGGCAAAGCTCCTACGAGCAGTACTTC
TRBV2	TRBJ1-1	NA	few	CASNPTGYTEAFF	TGTGCCAGCAATCCTACAGGGTACACTGAAGCTTTCTTT
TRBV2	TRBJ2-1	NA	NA	CASKFLLNEQFF	TGTGCCAGCAAATTCCTACTCAATGAGCAGTTCTTC
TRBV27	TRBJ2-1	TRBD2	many	CASLPGGGNTNSSYNEQFF	TGTGCCAGCCTCCCCGGGGGGGGCAATACGAACTCCTCCTACAATGAGCAGTTCTTC
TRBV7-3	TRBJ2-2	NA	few	CASSPDSRGAGELFF	TGTGCCAGCAGCCCCGACAGCCGGGGCGCCGGGGAGCTGTTTTTT
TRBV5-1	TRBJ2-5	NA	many	CASSSGQETQYF	TGCGCCAGCAGCTCGGGGCAAGAGACCCAGTACTTC
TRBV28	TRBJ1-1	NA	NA	CASSSHVLNTEAFF	TGTGCCAGCAGTTCCCACGTTCTAAACACTGAAGCTTTCTTT
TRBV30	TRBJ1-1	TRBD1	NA	CAWSTGQDHTEAFF	TGTGCCTGGAGTACCGGACAGGACCACACTGAAGCTTTCTTT
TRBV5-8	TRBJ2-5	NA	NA	CASSSGGWQETQYF	TGTGCCAGCAGCTCTGGGGGGTGGCAAGAGACCCAGTACTTC
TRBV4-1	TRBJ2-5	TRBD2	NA	CASSQVGTSGQETQYF	TGCGCCAGCAGCCAAGTGGGGACTAGCGGTCAAGAGACCCAGTACTTC
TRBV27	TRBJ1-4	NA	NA	CASSNRGGAREKLFF	TGTGCCAGCAGCAATCGGGGAGGGGCGCGTGAAAAACTGTTTTTT
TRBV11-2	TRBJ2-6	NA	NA	CASSSPRGGGSTGANVLTF	TGTGCCAGCAGCTCTCCCCGGGGCGGTGGCTCGACAGGGGCCAACGTCCTGACTTTC
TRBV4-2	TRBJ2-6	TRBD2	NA	CASSQEGTTHSGANVLTF	TGTGCCAGCAGCCAAGAAGGGACTACCCACTCTGGGGCCAACGTCCTGACTTTC
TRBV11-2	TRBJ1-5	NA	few	CASSIGLRGGRGQPQHF	TGTGCCAGCAGCATAGGCCTTAGAGGGGGGAGAGGTCAGCCCCAGCATTTT
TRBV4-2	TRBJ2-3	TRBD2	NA	CASSRLLALSTDTQYF	TGTGCCAGCAGCCGATTACTAGCGCTAAGCACAGATACGCAGTATTTT
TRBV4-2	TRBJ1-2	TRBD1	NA	CASSRIQGGDGYTF	TGTGCCAGCAGCCGAATTCAGGGGGGGGATGGCTACACCTTC
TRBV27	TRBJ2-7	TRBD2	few	CASSSLAGSYEQYF	TGTGCCAGCAGTTCCCTAGCGGGCTCCTACGAGCAGTACTTC
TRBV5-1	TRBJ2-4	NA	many	CASSSGTAKNIQYF	TGCGCCAGCAGCTCCGGGACAGCCAAAAACATTCAGTACTTC
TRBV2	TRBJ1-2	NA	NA	CASRLDTYGYTF	TGTGCCAGCAGGCTGGACACCTATGGCTACACCTTC
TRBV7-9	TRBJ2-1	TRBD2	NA	CASSDSRAGAYNEQFF	TGTGCCAGCAGTGATTCCCGGGCGGGAGCTTACAATGAGCAGTTCTTC
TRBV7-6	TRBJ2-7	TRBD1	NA	CASSLVVDRGPQSIYEQYF	TGTGCCAGCAGCCTCGTTGTGGACAGGGGCCCCCAGTCTATCTACGAGCAGTACTTC
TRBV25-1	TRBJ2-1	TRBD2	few	CASKSAPASGRGEQFF	TGTGCCAGCAAATCCGCCCCGGCTAGCGGGAGGGGTGAGCAGTTCTTC
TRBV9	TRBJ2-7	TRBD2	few	CASSVGTSRSYEQYF	TGTGCCAGCAGCGTAGGGACTAGCCGATCCTACGAGCAGTACTTC
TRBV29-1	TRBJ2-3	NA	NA	CSVYQHTQYF	TGCAGCGTTTACCAGCATACGCAGTATTTT